The 17 T cell receptor beta chains listed next were all sequenced from one sample in a study of shared clonotypes between healthy human individuals. The data were produced by immunoSEQ multiplex PCR, yet TCRdb's version contains in-frame clones alone and is incomplete. The top ten clones hold around 0.4% of a sample with some 2.4 million clones, 93% of them seen once. The sample comprised naive CD4+ T cells from PBMCs. Subset of the sample: CD45RA+ positively selected. The receptors originated from a man between 18 and 35 years old in good health. Some clones in this sample may be carry-over from other donors' samples.

The table lists this clone with a count of one. The chain links TRBV7-9 to TRBJ1-3; D may be TRBD1 (5 bases). Per germline, CDR1 SEHNR and CDR2 FQNEAQ (reference sequence). The CDR3 consists of 18 residues. V dropped 2 bases and J dropped 1 base, with 18 bases sitting between them. The CDR3: CASSLSPTWGTSGNTIYF. CDR3 in DNA: TGTGCCAGCAGCTTATCCCCGACATGGGGGACGTCTGGAAACACCATATATTTT.

The chain employs TRBV10-3 and TRBJ1-6; 7 positions agree with TRBD1. J lost 5 bases, V lost 6 bases, and 4 bases had no gene match. CDR1 ENHRY and CDR2 SYGVKD come from the germline V gene. The CDR3 extends over 14 amino acids. The DNA of the CDR3 is TGTGCCATCAGGGCCGGGACAGATAATTCACCCCTCCACTTT. Amino acid sequence: CAIRAGTDNSPLHF.

The V gene is TRBV5-1, the J gene TRBJ2-5, with 9 bases matching TRBD1. V lost 0 bases to trimming and J lost 4 bases; unmatched junction nucleotides: 4. The CDR3 is 15 residues long. Germline lookup yields CDR1 SGHRS and CDR2 YFSETQ. CDR3 sequence (DNA): TGCGCCAGCAGCTTGGCACAGGGGGCGGGAGAGACCCAGTACTTC. Its protein product is CASSLAQGAGETQYF.

Here the CDR3 DNA reads TGCAGCGCTCGCCGGGACAGGAACTCCTACGAGCAGTACTTC. It specifies CSARRDRNSYEQYF. The chain is built from TRBV29-1 and TRBJ2-5; 8 positions match TRBD1. The J call may not be correct, given that the DNA end is closer to TRBJ2-7. This CDR3 is 14 amino acids long. Germline V gives CDR1 SQVTM, CDR2 ANQGSEA.

The CDR3 region is CASRRTSGNIPNTGELFF. Here the CDR3 DNA reads TGTGCCAGCAGGAGAACTAGCGGGAATATCCCGAACACCGGGGAGCTGTTTTTT. This chain joins TRBV5-8 and TRBJ2-2; 10 bases line up with TRBD2. With V trimmed by 5 bases and J by 0 bases, 10 bases remained unmatched. CDR3 length: 18 residues. Germline V CDR1 and CDR2: SGHTS, YDEGEE.

J is TRBJ1-1 and V is TRBV28; TRBD1 might be the D (6 bases). CDR3 length: 16 amino acids. The ends were cut back, 3 bases at V and 1 base at J, with 15 bases in the middle. CDR1 and CDR2 (germline): MDHEN, SYDVKM. CDR3 coding DNA: TGTGCCAGCAGTTTCCGGGAGGGGGGCTCGAACACTGAAGCTTTCTTT. This sequence encodes CASSFREGGSNTEAFF.

This clone was counted a single time. Germline is not matched at one junction end, which may reflect a read error. The chain links TRBV5-1 to TRBJ2-2, with unresolved D. The CDR3 consists of 15 residues. The germline V gene has CDR1 SGHRS and CDR2 YFSETQ. CDR3 protein: CATSSLTSSTGELFF. The CDR3 bases are TGCGCCACCAGCTCCCTGACTTCGAGCACCGGGGAGCTGTTTTTT. Using reference TRBV5-1 and TRBJ2-2 for the parts outside the CDR3, the full variable domain is KAGVTQTPRYLIKTRGQQVTLSCSPISGHRSVSWYQQTPGQGLQFLFEYFSETQRNKGNFPGRFSGRQFSNSRSEMNVSTLELGDSALYLCATSSLTSSTGELFFGEGSRLTVL.

Comments on this clone: One junction end disagrees with the germline gene, perhaps due to a read error. The chain combines TRBV5-1 with TRBJ1-4, with TRBD1 matching 12 bases. This CDR3 region has 16 residues. Germline V gene lookup returns CDR1 SGHRS and CDR2 YFSETQ. This chain's CDR3 is CASRLGTGGGDEKLFF. Written as DNA, the CDR3 is TGCGCCAGCAGATTGGGGACAGGGGGCGGTGATGAAAAACTGTTTTTT.

The rearrangement links TRBV27 to TRBJ2-7; 7 nucleotides align to TRBD1. V was pared by 3 bases and J by 5 bases, with 7 bases of the junction left unmatched. In germline, CDR1 is MNHEY, CDR2 SMNVEV (reference sequence). CDR3 length: 14 amino acids. The CDR3 is CASSFRTGLDEQYF. Here the CDR3 DNA reads TGTGCCAGCAGTTTCCGGACAGGTCTCGACGAGCAGTACTTC.

This clone has a single count. The V and J genes are TRBV7-8 and TRBJ2-1; D remains ambiguous. V was cut by 3 bases and J by 8 bases, with 11 bases left in between. Germline loops: CDR1 SGHVS, CDR2 FQNEAQ. The CDR3 runs to 13 residues. The CDR3 nucleotides read TGTGCCAGCAGCTTTGGCCTCCCCGATGAGCAGTTCTTC. Its protein is CASSFGLPDEQFF.

A single count supports this clone. The CDR3 end shows no conserved phenylalanine or tryptophan, and so a read error is likely. This chain uses TRBV29-1 with TRBJ2-7, with TRBD1 identical over 10 bases. Germline lookup yields CDR1 SQVTM and CDR2 ANQGSEA. The CDR3 is made up of 15 amino acids. Unmatched junction bases numbered 8, after V lost 4 bases and J lost 2 bases. The DNA of the CDR3 is TGCAGCGTTGTCCCGACAGGGGGCAAAACCTACGAGCAGTACCTC. Translating it yields CSVVPTGGKTYEQYL.

The CDR3 protein is CASSVETGSLSSEQFF. CDR3 nucleotides: TGTGCCAGCAGCGTAGAAACAGGGTCCTTGTCCAGTGAGCAGTTCTTC. The V gene is TRBV9, the J gene TRBJ2-1; D may be TRBD1 (6 bases). V lost 0 bases and J lost 9, with 19 bases in between. The CDR3 has 16 amino acids. Germline CDR1 is SGDLS and CDR2 is YYNGEE.

The chain is built from TRBV2 and TRBJ2-2; D may match TRBD1 or TRBD2 (5 bases each). The CDR3 sequence is 15 residues long. Germline V gene data show CDR1 as SNHLY and CDR2 as FYNNEI. V lost 7 bases to trimming and J lost 6 bases, with 18 bases between them. The CDR3 bases are TGTGCCAGCATCGACGATGGGGGATGGGCCGGGGAGCTGTTTTTT. It encodes CASIDDGGWAGELFF.

The rearrangement uses TRBV7-9 and TRBJ1-2, with a tentative D call TRBD1 (5 bases). This CDR3 has 14 amino acids. Trimming shortened V by 5 bases and J by 4 bases, and 14 bases separated the two germline ends. The germline CDR1 and CDR2 sequences are SEHNR and FQNEAQ (reference sequence). The CDR3 spells CASSRDRTFYGYTF. CDR3 in DNA: TGTGCCAGCAGCCGCGACAGAACCTTCTATGGCTACACCTTC.

This chain links TRBV7-3 with TRBJ2-2; D gene ambiguous. This CDR3 comprises 16 residues. The germline gives CDR1 SGHTA, CDR2 FQGTGA. Trimming took 1 base from V and 2 from J, leaving 11 bases between them. CDR3 amino acids: CASSLMALDNTGELFF. In nucleotides, the CDR3 is TGTGCCAGCAGCTTAATGGCCCTGGACAACACCGGGGAGCTGTTTTTT.

The rearrangement uses TRBV5-1 and TRBJ2-2, with 8 nucleotides matching TRBD1. Germline-derived CDR1 and CDR2 are SGHRS and YFSETQ. V shed 4 bases, J shed 7 bases, and the junction held 9 bases outside the gene matches. The CDR3 is made up of 15 amino acids. The CDR3 protein is CASSGLRGRDGELFF. CDR3 nucleotides: TGCGCCAGCAGCGGCCTCAGGGGGCGCGACGGGGAGCTGTTTTTT. The full variable domain, rest sourced from reference TRBV5-1 and TRBJ2-2, is KAGVTQTPRYLIKTRGQQVTLSCSPISGHRSVSWYQQTPGQGLQFLFEYFSETQRNKGNFPGRFSGRQFSNSRSEMNVSTLELGDSALYLCASSGLRGRDGELFFGEGSRLTVL.

The J gene is TRBJ2-3, the V gene TRBV7-3, with D perhaps TRBD2 (6 bases). Germline V CDR1 and CDR2: SGHTA, FQGTGA. V gave up 4 bases and J gave up 0 bases, with 14 bases separating them. CDR3 length equals 16 residues. CDR3: CASSSRGTRSTDTQYF. In nucleotides, the CDR3 is TGTGCCAGCAGCTCAAGAGGGACTCGAAGCACAGATACGCAGTATTTT.